The 4 T cell receptor beta chains below were found in one sample sequenced in a study of graft-versus-host responses after intestinal transplantation. These receptors lack a known antigen. Clones were read by immunoSEQ multiplex PCR, and TCRdb kept only the in-frame ones, dropping some. The table includes about 93,000 clones, approximately 92% detected once. The starting material was unstimulated CD8+ T cells sorted from spleen or lymph node cells, obtained before intestinal transplant. The receptors were sampled from a human donor who received an intestinal transplant.

The chain joins TRBV4-1 to TRBJ1-2, with TRBD1 identical over 8 bases. The germline V gene encodes CDR1 MGHRA and CDR2 YSYEKL. Trimming removed 4 bases from V and 8 bases from J; junction bases left unmatched: 12. This CDR3 region has 15 residues. DNA for the CDR3: TGCGCCAGCAGCCTCCAGTCGGACAGGGCGGGGGGCTACACCTTC. Residues: CASSLQSDRAGGYTF.

The V call is TRBV27, the J call TRBJ2-7; no clear D. From germline, CDR1 is MNHEY and CDR2 SMNVEV (reference sequence). V lost 4 bases to trimming and J lost 3 bases, with 13 bases between them. This CDR3 region has 14 residues. The CDR3 is CASSYTERIYEQYF. The CDR3, as DNA: TGTGCCAGCAGTTACACCGAGAGGATCTACGAGCAGTACTTC.

This chain joins TRBV21-1 and TRBJ1-4; the DNA was not used to check the table's D call, TRBD1. TRBV21-1 is labeled a pseudogene. The CDR3 consists of 19 residues. CDR3: CASSKGGPRREPTWEKLFF. The CDR3 nucleotides are TGTGCCAGCAGCAAAGGGGGGCCCCGCAGGGAGCCGACCTGGGAAAAACTGTTTTTT.

This clone was picked up a small number of times. V usage is TRBV4-3 and J usage is TRBJ2-5; 10 bases match TRBD1. The CDR3 runs 13 residues. In germline, CDR1 is LGHNA, CDR2 YSLEER. V trimming: 7 bases; J trimming: 4 bases; junction bases outside the gene matches: 3. The CDR3 nucleotides read TGCGCCAGCAATCGACAGGGGGCAGAGACCCAGTACTTC. This gives the protein CASNRQGAETQYF.